The entry below gives a single T cell receptor beta chain sequence along with its context. These data originate in a study of blood T cell repertoires in COVID-19. Overall study: Researchers got acute and convalescent COVID-19 samples from the United States, Italy and Spain. PBMCs, B-cell-depleted T cells, or T cells were the source of the cDNA or gDNA that made up the material.

With 8 bases clipped from V and 4 bases from J, the junction kept 6 bases outside the gene matches. CDR3 size: 14 residues. From germline, CDR1 is LGHDT and CDR2 YNNKEL (reference sequence). Per the study methods: Reference gene primer amplification gave estimated nucleated cell counts. The assay was immunoSEQ multiplex PCR, and TCRdb's table has in-frame clones only and misses some. V, J and clone size derive from that table, while D and trimming were established from the DNA sequence. The top ten clones hold approximately 23% of a sample with about 45,000 clones, about nine tenths of them seen once.

The J gene is TRBJ2-1, the V gene TRBV3-1 (or the pseudogene TRBV3-2); 9 bases agree with TRBD2. Sample: peripheral blood. This TCR derives from a woman at least 80 years old in a cohort sampled during active or convalescent COVID-19. This chain's CDR3 is CASGGGEIYNEQFF. In nucleotides, the CDR3 is TGTGCCAGCGGCGGGGGGGAAATTTACAATGAGCAGTTCTTC.